A selection of T cell receptor beta chains follows, all from one sample in a study of memory CD4+ T cells and cytomegalovirus serostatus. Produced via immunoSEQ multiplex PCR; TCRdb's table is partial and in-frame only. Counted here are about 50,000 clones, 65% to 85% occurring once; the ten biggest clones make up approximately 0.64%. Sequencing was carried out using memory CD4+ T cells from blood. Every receptor here comes from an adult in good health and CMV-seronegative. CDR3s include the opening cysteine and the closing phenylalanine or tryptophan. D genes are given only for firm matches. Where a row states a size, it is once, few, many or the class of an expanded clone; other rows omit it.

J gene | V gene | D gene | clone size | CDR3 protein | CDR3 DNA
TRBJ1-2 | TRBV7-2 | - | - | CASTLWGADGYTF | TGTGCCAGCACCCTCTGGGGGGCGGATGGCTACACCTTC
TRBJ2-5 | TRBV5-8 | - | - | CASSLVGTYRGETQYF | TGTGCCAGCAGCTTGGTCGGGACTTATCGTGGGGAGACCCAGTACTTC
TRBJ2-7 | TRBV5-4 | TRBD1 | once | CASSLGDRRNYEQYF | TGTGCCAGCAGCTTGGGGGACAGAAGGAACTACGAGCAGTACTTC
TRBJ2-3 | TRBV18 | TRBD1 | - | CASSPRIKGTGTGALNTQYF | TGTGCCAGCTCACCACGCATCAAGGGTACCGGGACAGGGGCATTAAATACGCAGTATTTT
TRBJ1-5 | TRBV5-6 | - | - | CASSLMGLGSNQPQHF | TGTGCCAGCAGCTTGATGGGCTTGGGGAGCAATCAGCCCCAGCATTTT
TRBJ1-4 | TRBV7-8 | - | - | CASSFLPGRTNEKLFF | TGTGCCAGCAGCTTCCTGCCCGGAAGGACTAATGAAAAACTGTTTTTT
TRBJ1-1 | TRBV19 | - | - | CASSLERRGTLNTEAFF | TGTGCCAGTAGCCTAGAACGGAGGGGTACCCTGAACACTGAAGCTTTCTTT
TRBJ1-2 | TRBV5-1 | TRBD1 | - | CASSDPGQAYGYTF | TGCGCCAGCAGCGATCCGGGACAGGCCTATGGCTACACCTTC
TRBJ2-5 | TRBV7-7 | - | once | CASSLSPSRQETQYF | TGTGCCAGCAGCTTAAGCCCTAGTAGGCAAGAGACCCAGTACTTC
TRBJ1-2 | TRBV6-1 | TRBD1 | - | CASSLTGGSGYTF | TGTGCCAGCAGTTTGACAGGGGGCTCTGGCTACACCTTC
TRBJ1-1 | TRBV27 | - | - | CASSSQGNGLVGLTEAFF | TGTGCCAGCAGTTCACAGGGAAACGGTCTTGTAGGTCTCACTGAAGCTTTCTTT
TRBJ2-5 | TRBV6-1 | - | - | CASSDPLTGEETQYF | TGTGCCAGCAGTGACCCCCTGACAGGAGAAGAGACCCAGTACTTC
TRBJ2-5 | TRBV23-1 | - | few | CASSQWARWETQYF | TGCGCCAGCAGTCAATGGGCAAGGTGGGAGACCCAGTACTTC
TRBJ1-6 | TRBV7-8 | - | medium-sized | CASSLGLANSPLHF | TGTGCCAGCAGCTTAGGACTGGCTAATTCACCCCTCCACTTT
TRBJ2-5 | TRBV7-6 | - | - | CASSLDGGTQETQYF | TGTGCCAGCAGCTTAGACGGGGGAACCCAAGAGACCCAGTACTTC
TRBJ2-5 | TRBV5-6 | - | - | CASSPYGDLQETQYF | TGTGCCAGCAGCCCATACGGGGACTTACAAGAGACCCAGTACTTC
TRBJ1-5 | TRBV9 | - | - | CASSQGVGGNQPQHF | TGTGCCAGCAGCCAAGGGGTTGGCGGCAATCAGCCCCAGCATTTT
TRBJ2-5 | TRBV11-3 | TRBD2 | - | CASSLGLAGYEETQYF | TGTGCCAGCAGCCTTGGACTAGCGGGGTACGAAGAGACCCAGTACTTC
TRBJ2-3 | TRBV6-4 | - | few | CASSLQGGAITDTQYF | TGTGCCAGCAGTCTTCAGGGGGGAGCTATCACAGATACGCAGTATTTT
TRBJ2-5 | TRBV7-3 | - | - | CASSLSNQETQYF | TGTGCCAGCAGCTTATCCAACCAGGAGACCCAGTACTTC
TRBJ2-7 | TRBV7-9 | TRBD2 | - | CASSPVAGSGRYEQYF | TGTGCCAGCAGCCCTGTGGCTGGGAGCGGGAGGTACGAGCAGTACTTC
TRBJ1-1 | TRBV5-1 | - | - | CASSQTQSGGQGEAFF | TGCGCCAGCAGCCAAACTCAAAGTGGGGGGCAGGGTGAAGCTTTCTTT
TRBJ2-7 | TRBV2 | - | once | CASKGDTYEQYF | TGTGCCAGCAAAGGCGACACCTACGAGCAGTACTTC
TRBJ1-2 | TRBV20-1 | - | - | CSVPSNYGYTF | TGCAGTGTCCCATCTAACTATGGCTACACCTTC
TRBJ1-6 | TRBV4-2 | TRBD1 | - | CASSPQTGVYNSPLHF | TGTGCCAGCAGCCCGCAGACAGGGGTATATAATTCACCCCTCCACTTT
TRBJ2-4 | TRBV23-1 | TRBD2 | - | CASSQSRRLAGGHIQYF | TGCGCCAGCAGTCAATCGCGGAGACTAGCGGGGGGACACATTCAGTACTTC
TRBJ2-5 | TRBV11-2 | - | few | CASTLGGARERETQYF | TGTGCCAGCACCCTAGGGGGAGCCAGGGAGAGAGAGACCCAGTACTTC
TRBJ2-5 | TRBV5-3 | - | - | CARSLEGPLVETQYF | TGTGCCAGAAGCTTGGAGGGACCCCTTGTTGAGACCCAGTACTTC
TRBJ1-1 | TRBV7-2 | - | - | CASAPRGGARGSDTEAFF | TGTGCCAGCGCCCCACGGGGAGGGGCGCGAGGATCAGATACTGAAGCTTTCTTT
TRBJ1-2 | TRBV7-2 | - | few | CASSPMQGSYGYTF | TGTGCCAGCAGCCCGATGCAGGGGAGCTATGGCTACACCTTC
TRBJ1-4 | TRBV4-1 | - | - | CASSQGLANEKLFF | TGCGCCAGCAGCCAGGGACTAGCTAATGAAAAACTGTTTTTT
TRBJ2-7 | TRBV30 | - | - | CAWSVLDRGEQYF | TGTGCCTGGAGTGTCCTAGATCGGGGCGAGCAGTACTTC
TRBJ1-5 | TRBV10-3 | TRBD1 | - | CAITTGGEKSNQPQHF | TGTGCCATCACGACAGGGGGAGAAAAAAGCAATCAGCCCCAGCATTTT
TRBJ2-2 | TRBV6-6 | TRBD2 | - | CASSSRGGNTGELFF | TGTGCCAGCAGTTCCCGGGGGGGGAACACCGGGGAGCTGTTTTTT
TRBJ2-3 | TRBV6-7 | TRBD2 | - | CATPGLAWDTQYF | TGTGCCACCCCGGGACTAGCATGGGATACGCAGTATTTT
TRBJ1-1 | TRBV7-2 | - | - | CASSPRPSQEAFF | TGTGCCAGCAGCCCCCGGCCCTCCCAGGAAGCTTTCTTT
TRBJ1-6 | TRBV6-1 | TRBD1 | - | CASSEDQPGQGQFTLHF | TGTGCCAGCAGTGAAGACCAACCGGGACAGGGGCAATTCACCCTCCACTTT
TRBJ1-4 | TRBV7-8 | - | few | CASSLVGGREKLFF | TGTGCCAGCAGTTTGGTCGGGGGGAGGGAAAAACTGTTTTTT
TRBJ1-5 | TRBV6-1 | - | - | CASTGGVGAQPQHF | TGTGCCAGCACCGGGGGGGTAGGGGCACAGCCCCAGCATTTT
TRBJ1-5 | TRBV2 | - | - | CASSNRAAFNSNQPQHF | TGTGCCAGCAGTAATAGGGCAGCATTTAATAGCAATCAGCCCCAGCATTTT
TRBJ2-7 | TRBV11-2 | - | - | CASSWSVRYEQYF | TGTGCCAGCAGCTGGTCAGTCCGATACGAGCAGTACTTC
TRBJ2-2 | TRBV29-1 | - | - | CSVVRGNGELFF | TGCAGCGTTGTGAGGGGAAACGGGGAGCTGTTTTTT
TRBJ2-3 | TRBV10-3 | - | few | CAISEGRSTDTQYF | TGTGCCATCAGTGAAGGGAGGAGCACAGATACGCAGTATTTT
TRBJ2-1 | TRBV5-1 | - | - | CASSSGGSYNEQFF | TGCGCCAGCAGCTCCGGGGGTTCCTACAATGAGCAGTTCTTC
TRBJ1-5 | TRBV4-2 | - | - | CASSQARNQPQHF | TGTGCCAGCAGCCAAGCCAGAAATCAGCCCCAGCATTTT
TRBJ1-2 | TRBV7-2 | - | - | CASSLSGAAMYYGYTF | TGTGCCAGCAGCTTATCGGGGGCTGCCATGTACTATGGCTACACCTTC